This T cell receptor (beta chain) was captured in a study of blood T cell repertoires in COVID-19. Looked up from germline, CDR1 is SGDLS and CDR2 is YYNGEE. CDR3 size: 15 residues. V lost 0 bases, J lost 5 bases, and 11 bases lay in between. The protocol was immunoSEQ multiplex PCR, while the TCRdb copy is restricted to in-frame clones and leaves out a portion. The sample contains roughly 31,000 clones, 80% to 90% of which appear only once. The source is a man at least 80 years old with acute or convalescent COVID-19. The chain recombines TRBV9 with TRBJ1-4, with D tentatively TRBD1 (5 bases). The specimen was peripheral blood. CDR3 sequence reads: CASSVGVGGNEKLFF. DNA for the CDR3: TGTGCCAGCAGCGTAGGCGTTGGGGGGAATGAAAAACTGTTTTTT.